Following are 17 T cell receptor beta chains from one sample sequenced in a study of ipilimumab plus nivolumab after autologous stem cell transplantation. Assay used: immunoSEQ multiplex PCR; TCRdb lists only in-frame clones, some missing. The table lists about 83,000 clones, over 80% of them singletons. The source was PBMCs, collected in a trial of ipilimumab plus nivolumab as post-transplant consolidation. Receptor source: a male donor with diffuse large B-cell lymphoma.

V and J are TRBV19 and TRBJ2-3; 11 bases line up with TRBD2. CDR1 and CDR2 (germline): LNHDA, SQIVND (reference sequence). The CDR3 spans 17 residues. Germline trimming cut 5 bases from V and 1 base from J; bases unmatched to any gene: 8. The CDR3 nucleotides are TGTGCCAGTAGTCTAGCACTAGCGGGGGTGGGCACAGATACGCAGTATTTT. Residues: CASSLALAGVGTDTQYF.

This sequence joins TRBV7-9 and TRBJ1-2, with 12 bases aligning to TRBD1. This CDR3 has 16 residues. Germline values: CDR1 SEHNR, CDR2 FQNEAQ (reference sequence). Trimming cost V 5 bases and J 8 bases; bases outside gene matches: 12. The DNA of the CDR3 is TGTGCCAGCAGCCCGACTCCGGGACAGGGGGCTAAAGGCTACACCTTC. Translated, it gives CASSPTPGQGAKGYTF.

This clone has only a few counts. V gene TRBV18 combines with J gene TRBJ1-3, with D perhaps matching TRBD1 (5 bases). CDR3 length: 16 amino acids. The ends were cut back, 4 bases at V and 0 bases at J, with 13 bases in the middle. Germline lookup yields CDR1 KGHSH and CDR2 LQKENI. CDR3 DNA sequence: TGTGCCAGCTCACTCTTGGACACGTCCTCTGGAAACACCATATATTTT. Its translation is CASSLLDTSSGNTIYF.

V gene TRBV10-3 combines with J gene TRBJ2-3, with D unclear. Germline V gene data show CDR1 as ENHRY and CDR2 as SYGVKD. Trimming removed 3 bases at V and 0 bases at J, with 4 bases between. The length of the CDR3 is 13 residues. CDR3: CAISDTSTDTQYF. CDR3 coding DNA: TGTGCCATCAGTGACACAAGCACAGATACGCAGTATTTT.

V is TRBV7-8 and J is TRBJ2-5; D is possibly TRBD2 (6 bases). The germline V gene encodes CDR1 SGHVS and CDR2 FQNEAQ. Trimming cost V 5 bases and J 5 bases, with 21 bases left between them. The CDR3 sequence is 16 residues long. The CDR3 DNA reads as TGTGCCAGCAGCCCCGGGGGTCCTACCTCAGGGGAGACCCAGTACTTC. As protein: CASSPGGPTSGETQYF. Full variable domain (rest looked up from reference TRBV7-8 and TRBJ2-5): GAGVSQSPRYKVAKRGQDVALRCDPISGHVSLFWYQQALGQGPEFLTYFQNEAQLDKSGLPSDRFFAERPEGSVSTLKIQRTQQEDSAVYLCASSPGGPTSGETQYFGPGTRLLVL.

The V gene is TRBV6-6, the J gene TRBJ1-1; D remains unclear. This CDR3 spans 13 amino acids. Germline V gene sequence: CDR1 MNHNY, CDR2 SVGAGI (reference sequence). V lost 6 bases and J lost 3, with 11 bases in between. In DNA form, the CDR3 reads TGTGCCAGCAGGGACCAATTATACACTGAAGCTTTCTTT. Translating it yields CASRDQLYTEAFF.

The chain couples TRBV6-5 to TRBJ2-7, with D tentatively TRBD2 (6 bases). V dropped 6 bases and J dropped 3 bases, with 18 bases sitting between them. This CDR3 region has 15 residues. Germline V gene data show CDR1 as MNHEY and CDR2 as SVGAGI. The DNA of the CDR3 is TGTGCCAGCAGGGAGATACTAGCCTTGGACTACGAGCAGTACTTC. Protein: CASREILALDYEQYF.

The chain has TRBV11-2 and TRBJ2-4; D not certain. The germline V and J ends were trimmed by 1 base and 8 bases, with 12 bases remaining between them. CDR3 size: 14 residues. Germline V gene sequence: CDR1 SGHAT, CDR2 FQNNGV. The CDR3, as DNA: TGTGCCAGCAGCTTAGGGACCCTCCCGGACATTCAGTACTTC. Protein sequence: CASSLGTLPDIQYF.

The J gene is TRBJ1-2, the V gene TRBV6-6; possibly TRBD1 for D (5 bases). V was clipped by 4 bases and J by 0 bases, with 12 bases between them. CDR3 size: 15 residues. Germline CDR1 MNHNY, CDR2 SVGAGI (reference sequence). Here the CDR3 reads CASSFLGVANYGYTF. In nucleotides, the CDR3 is TGTGCCAGCAGTTTCTTGGGGGTCGCTAACTATGGCTACACCTTC.

This clone was counted once. The CDR3 nucleotides read TGTGCCAGCAGTACACAGGGGGACACTGAAGCTTTCTTT. This sequence encodes CASSTQGDTEAFF. The rearrangement uses TRBV6-1 and TRBJ1-1, with 8 bases aligning to TRBD1. The CDR3 spans 13 residues. The junction had 2 bases not matched to a gene; V was cut back by 5 bases and J by 3 bases. CDR1 MNHNS and CDR2 SASEGT come from the germline V gene.

The rearrangement uses TRBV19 and TRBJ2-3, with 7 positions matching TRBD1. The germline gives CDR1 LNHDA, CDR2 SQIVND (reference sequence). The CDR3 contains 13 residues. Unmatched junction bases numbered 3, after V lost 3 bases and J lost 6 bases. For the CDR3, the DNA is TGTGCCAGTAGTATGGGACAGCTCGATACGCAGTATTTT. Its protein is CASSMGQLDTQYF.

The genes are TRBV4-2 and TRBJ1-2; no definite D call. The ends were cut back, 6 bases at V and 8 bases at J, with 22 bases in the middle. CDR3 length equals 15 residues. In germline, CDR1 is LGHNA, CDR2 YNFKEQ. CDR3 bases: TGTGCCAGCAGTTACAAAGAGGGCCTCTCGGGCGGCTACACCTTC. It is translated as CASSYKEGLSGGYTF.

This chain uses TRBV7-9 with TRBJ1-3; no firm D call. CDR3 length: 13 amino acids. Trimming removed 5 bases from V and 4 bases from J, with 9 bases in between. CDR1 is SEHNR, CDR2 FQNEAQ, per germline (reference sequence). The CDR3 sequence is CASSGSQGNTIYF. CDR3 DNA sequence: TGTGCCAGCAGCGGATCACAGGGAAACACCATATATTTT. Together with reference TRBV7-9 and TRBJ1-3, the CDR3 gives the full variable domain: DTGVSQNPRHKITKRGQNVTFRCDPISEHNRLYWYRQTLGQGPEFLTYFQNEAQLEKSRLLSDRFSAERPKGSFSTLEIQRTEQGDSAMYLCASSGSQGNTIYFGEGSWLTVV.

The chain has TRBV19 and TRBJ2-3; D may correspond to TRBD1 or TRBD2 (6 bases each). V lost 3 bases and J 5 bases, leaving 15 bases between the germline ends. Germline V gene lookup returns CDR1 LNHDA and CDR2 SQIVND (reference sequence). The length of the CDR3 is 15 residues. The CDR3 loop reads CASSMWGARGDTQYF. CDR3 sequence (DNA): TGTGCCAGTAGTATGTGGGGGGCCAGAGGAGATACGCAGTATTTT.

This sequence joins TRBV5-1 and TRBJ1-1; tentative D call: TRBD1 (5 bases). Deletions cut 2 bases from V and 4 bases from J, with 15 bases between. This CDR3 has 15 amino acids. Germline values: CDR1 SGHRS, CDR2 YFSETQ. The CDR3 DNA sequence: TGCGCCAGCAGCTTATCCCCGACGGGGGGCACTGAAGCTTTCTTT. This encodes CASSLSPTGGTEAFF.

The chain combines TRBV6-1 with TRBJ1-1; no clear D gene. Germline loops: CDR1 MNHNS, CDR2 SASEGT. The CDR3 is 16 residues long. V was cut by 2 bases and J by 0 bases, with 13 bases left in between. CDR3 amino acids: CASSERKGYMNTEAFF. Here the CDR3 DNA reads TGTGCCAGCAGTGAACGGAAGGGCTACATGAACACTGAAGCTTTCTTT.

With respect to this clone: Its ends do not fully match the called genes, so a read error is possible. The rearrangement joins TRBV7-9 to TRBJ1-2; D ambiguous. The CDR3 is 10 amino acids. Germline V gene data show CDR1 as SEHNR and CDR2 as FQNEAQ (reference sequence). The DNA for the CDR3 is TGTGCCAGCAGCTTCCCCTGGACGGCCTTC. Encoded protein: CASSFPWTAF.